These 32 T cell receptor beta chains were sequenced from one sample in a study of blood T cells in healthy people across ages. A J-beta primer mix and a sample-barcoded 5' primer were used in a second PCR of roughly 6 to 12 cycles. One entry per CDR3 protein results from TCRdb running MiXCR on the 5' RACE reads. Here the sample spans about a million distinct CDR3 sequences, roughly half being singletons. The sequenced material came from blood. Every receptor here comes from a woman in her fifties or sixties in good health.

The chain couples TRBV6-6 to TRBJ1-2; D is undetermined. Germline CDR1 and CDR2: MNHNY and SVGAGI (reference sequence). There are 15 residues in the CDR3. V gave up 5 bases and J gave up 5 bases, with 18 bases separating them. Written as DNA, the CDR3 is TGTGCCAGCAGTCTCCCCGTGGCGGGGAGTTATGGCTACACCTTC. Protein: CASSLPVAGSYGYTF.

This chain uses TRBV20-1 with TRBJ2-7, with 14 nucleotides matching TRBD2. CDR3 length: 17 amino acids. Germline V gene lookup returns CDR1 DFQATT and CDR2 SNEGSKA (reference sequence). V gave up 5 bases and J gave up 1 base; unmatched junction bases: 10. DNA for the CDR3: TGCAGTGCTCATGGGACTAGCGGGAGCCGAGCTTCCTACGAGCAGTACTTC. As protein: CSAHGTSGSRASYEQYF.

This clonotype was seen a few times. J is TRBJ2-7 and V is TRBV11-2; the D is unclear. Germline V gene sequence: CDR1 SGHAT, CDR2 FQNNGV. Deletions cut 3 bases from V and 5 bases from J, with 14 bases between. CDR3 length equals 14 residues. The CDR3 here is CASSFFSRLHEQYF. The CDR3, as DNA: TGTGCCAGCAGCTTTTTCTCCAGGCTCCACGAGCAGTACTTC.

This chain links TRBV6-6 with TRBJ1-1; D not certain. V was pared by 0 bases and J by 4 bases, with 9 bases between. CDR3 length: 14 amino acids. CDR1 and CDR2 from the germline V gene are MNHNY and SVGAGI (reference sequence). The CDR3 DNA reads TGTGCCAGCAGTTACTCCGGGCAGACCACTGAAGCTTTCTTT. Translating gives CASSYSGQTTEAFF.

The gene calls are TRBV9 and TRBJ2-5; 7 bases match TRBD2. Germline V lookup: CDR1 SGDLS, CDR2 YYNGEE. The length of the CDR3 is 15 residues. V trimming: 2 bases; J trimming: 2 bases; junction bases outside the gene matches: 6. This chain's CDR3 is CASSVGGRLQETQYF. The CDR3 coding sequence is TGTGCCAGCAGCGTTGGCGGGAGACTACAAGAGACCCAGTACTTC.

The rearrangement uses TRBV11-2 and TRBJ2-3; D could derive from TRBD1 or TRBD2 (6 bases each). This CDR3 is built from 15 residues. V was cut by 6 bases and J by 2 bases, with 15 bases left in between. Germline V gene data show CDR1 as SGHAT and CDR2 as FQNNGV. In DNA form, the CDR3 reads TGTGCCAGCAGACACGGGGGACAAACCACAGATACGCAGTATTTT. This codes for CASRHGGQTTDTQYF.

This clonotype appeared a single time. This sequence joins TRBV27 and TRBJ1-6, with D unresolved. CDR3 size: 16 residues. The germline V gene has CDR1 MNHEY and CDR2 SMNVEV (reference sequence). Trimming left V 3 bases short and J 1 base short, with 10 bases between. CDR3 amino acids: CASSFWEGSYNSPLHF. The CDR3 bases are TGTGCCAGCAGTTTCTGGGAAGGTTCCTATAATTCACCCCTCCACTTT.

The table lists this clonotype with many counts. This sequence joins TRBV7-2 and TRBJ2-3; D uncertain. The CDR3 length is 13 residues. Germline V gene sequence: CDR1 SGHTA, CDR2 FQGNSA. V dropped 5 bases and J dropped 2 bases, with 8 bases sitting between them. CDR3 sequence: CASSRPTTDTQYF. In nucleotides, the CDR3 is TGTGCCAGCAGCCGTCCGACCACAGATACGCAGTATTTT.

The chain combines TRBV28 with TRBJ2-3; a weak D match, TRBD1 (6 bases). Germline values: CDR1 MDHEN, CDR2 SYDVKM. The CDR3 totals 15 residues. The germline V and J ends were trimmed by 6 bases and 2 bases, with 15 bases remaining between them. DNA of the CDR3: TGTGCCAGCAGCACCTCCGGGGACATCACAGATACGCAGTATTTT. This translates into CASSTSGDITDTQYF.

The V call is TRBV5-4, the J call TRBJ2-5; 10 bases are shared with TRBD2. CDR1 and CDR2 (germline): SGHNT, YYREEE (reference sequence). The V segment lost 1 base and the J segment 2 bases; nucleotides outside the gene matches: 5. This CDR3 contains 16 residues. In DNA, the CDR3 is TGTGCCAGCAGCTTGTTTCTAGCGGGAGATCAAGAGACCCAGTACTTC. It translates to CASSLFLAGDQETQYF.

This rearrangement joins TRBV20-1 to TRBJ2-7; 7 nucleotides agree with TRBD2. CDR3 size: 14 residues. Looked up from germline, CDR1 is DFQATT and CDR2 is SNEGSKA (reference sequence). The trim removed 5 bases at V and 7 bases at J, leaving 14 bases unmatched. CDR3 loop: CSASGTVAGNEQYF. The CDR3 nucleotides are TGCAGTGCTTCCGGGACCGTAGCGGGCAATGAGCAGTACTTC.

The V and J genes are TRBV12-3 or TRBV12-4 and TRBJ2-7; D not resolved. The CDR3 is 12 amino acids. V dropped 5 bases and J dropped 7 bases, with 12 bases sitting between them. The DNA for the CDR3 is TGTGCCAGCAGTGAGGTCCCTCGGGAGCAGTACTTC. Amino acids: CASSEVPREQYF.

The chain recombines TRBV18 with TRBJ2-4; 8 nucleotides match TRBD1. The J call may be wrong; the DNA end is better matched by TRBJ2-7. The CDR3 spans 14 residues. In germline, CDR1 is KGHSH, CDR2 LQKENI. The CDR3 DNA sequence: TGTGCCAGCTGTTCACGGACAGGGTCCTACGAGCAGTACTTC. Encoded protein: CASCSRTGSYEQYF.

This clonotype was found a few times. The CDR3 region is CAIRKDSTSGANVLTF. DNA for the CDR3: TGTGCCATCAGGAAAGACAGCACCTCTGGGGCCAACGTCCTGACTTTC. The V call is TRBV10-3, the J call TRBJ2-6, with D possibly matching TRBD1 (5 bases). The germline gives CDR1 ENHRY, CDR2 SYGVKD. This CDR3 has 16 amino acids. V dropped 6 bases and J dropped 0 bases, with 12 bases sitting between them.

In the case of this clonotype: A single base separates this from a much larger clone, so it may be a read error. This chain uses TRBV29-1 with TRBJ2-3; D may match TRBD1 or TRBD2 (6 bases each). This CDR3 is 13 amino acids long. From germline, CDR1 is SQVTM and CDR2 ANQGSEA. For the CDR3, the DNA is TGCAGCGGTGAAGTCGGGGGCAGCGATACGCAGTATTTT. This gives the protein CSGEVGGSDTQYF.

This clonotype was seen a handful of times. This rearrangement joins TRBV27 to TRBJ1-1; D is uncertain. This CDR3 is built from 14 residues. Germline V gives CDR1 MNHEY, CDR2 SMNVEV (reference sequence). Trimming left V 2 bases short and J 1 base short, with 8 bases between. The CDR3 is CASSLQAGNTEAFF. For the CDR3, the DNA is TGTGCCAGCAGTTTACAGGCAGGGAACACTGAAGCTTTCTTT.

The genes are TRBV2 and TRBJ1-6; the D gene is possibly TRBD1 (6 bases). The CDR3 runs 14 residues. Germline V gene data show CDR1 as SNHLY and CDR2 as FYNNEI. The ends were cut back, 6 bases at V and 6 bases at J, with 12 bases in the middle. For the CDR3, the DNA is TGTGCCAGCAGAGGGACAAACCTTAATTCACCCCTCCACTTT. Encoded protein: CASRGTNLNSPLHF.

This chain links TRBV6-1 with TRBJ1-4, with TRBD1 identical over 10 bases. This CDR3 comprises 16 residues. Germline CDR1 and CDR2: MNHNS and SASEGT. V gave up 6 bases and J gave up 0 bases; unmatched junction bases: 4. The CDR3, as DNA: TGTGCCAGCAGGCCGGGACAGGGGACAACTAATGAAAAACTGTTTTTT. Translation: CASRPGQGTTNEKLFF.

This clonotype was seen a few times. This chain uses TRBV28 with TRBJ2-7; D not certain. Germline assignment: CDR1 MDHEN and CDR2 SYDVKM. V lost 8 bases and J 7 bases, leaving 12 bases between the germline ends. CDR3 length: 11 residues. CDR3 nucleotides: TGTGCCAGCCCCTTTACGAGGGAGCAGTACTTC. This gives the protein CASPFTREQYF.

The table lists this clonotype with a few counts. In DNA form, the CDR3 reads TGCAGCGTTGATTTAGCGAATCACAATGAGCAGTTCTTC. Its protein product is CSVDLANHNEQFF. The chain is built from TRBV29-1 and TRBJ2-1; TRBD2 is a possible D gene (5 bases). V shed 3 bases and J shed 5 bases, with 11 bases lying between them. The germline CDR1 and CDR2 sequences are SQVTM and ANQGSEA. This CDR3 is built from 13 residues.

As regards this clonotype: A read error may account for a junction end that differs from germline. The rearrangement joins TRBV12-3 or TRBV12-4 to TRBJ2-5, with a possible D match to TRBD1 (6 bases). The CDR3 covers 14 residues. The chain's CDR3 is CAGSSHRARETQYF. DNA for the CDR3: TGTGCCGGCAGTTCCCACAGGGCCCGAGAGACCCAGTACTTC.

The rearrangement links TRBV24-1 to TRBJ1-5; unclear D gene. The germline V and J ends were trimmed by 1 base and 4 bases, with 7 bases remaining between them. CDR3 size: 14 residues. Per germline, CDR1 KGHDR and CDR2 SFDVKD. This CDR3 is CATSDFNGNQPQHF. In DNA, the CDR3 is TGTGCCACCAGTGATTTTAACGGGAATCAGCCCCAGCATTTT.

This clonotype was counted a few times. The CDR3 nucleotides read TGTGCCAGCAGTTTTTTTTCGGGATCTAGCGGTAACAATGAGCAGTTCTTC. This encodes CASSFFSGSSGNNEQFF. This chain connects TRBV28 to TRBJ2-1; 7 nucleotides agree with TRBD2. The CDR3 is 17 amino acids. V dropped 3 bases and J dropped 5; count of bases not matched to a gene: 13. Germline values: CDR1 MDHEN, CDR2 SYDVKM.

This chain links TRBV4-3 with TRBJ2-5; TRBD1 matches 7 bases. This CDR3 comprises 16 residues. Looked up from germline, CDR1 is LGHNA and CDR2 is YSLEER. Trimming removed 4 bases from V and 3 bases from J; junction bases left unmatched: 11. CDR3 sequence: CASSRSYGTEEETQYF. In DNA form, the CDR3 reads TGCGCCAGCAGCCGAAGTTACGGGACAGAGGAAGAGACCCAGTACTTC.

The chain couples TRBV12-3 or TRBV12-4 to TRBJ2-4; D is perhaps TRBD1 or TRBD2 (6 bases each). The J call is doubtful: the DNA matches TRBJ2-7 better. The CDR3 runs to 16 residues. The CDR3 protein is CASSPRGPKGGYEQYF. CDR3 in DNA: TGTGCCAGCAGTCCTCGGGGACCCAAAGGGGGGTACGAGCAGTACTTC.

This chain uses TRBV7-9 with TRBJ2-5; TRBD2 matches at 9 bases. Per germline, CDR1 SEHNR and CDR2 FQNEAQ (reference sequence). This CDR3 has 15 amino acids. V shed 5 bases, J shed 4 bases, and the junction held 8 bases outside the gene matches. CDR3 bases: TGTGCCAGCAGCCACCAGCGGGAGGTATTAGAGACCCAGTACTTC. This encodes CASSHQREVLETQYF.

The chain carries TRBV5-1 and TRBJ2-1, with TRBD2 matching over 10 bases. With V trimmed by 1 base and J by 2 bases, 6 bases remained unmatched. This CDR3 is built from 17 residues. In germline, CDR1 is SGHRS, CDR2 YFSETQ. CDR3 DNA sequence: TGCGCCAGCAGCTTGTTCCCTAGCGGGAGTGCCTACAATGAGCAGTTCTTC. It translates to CASSLFPSGSAYNEQFF.

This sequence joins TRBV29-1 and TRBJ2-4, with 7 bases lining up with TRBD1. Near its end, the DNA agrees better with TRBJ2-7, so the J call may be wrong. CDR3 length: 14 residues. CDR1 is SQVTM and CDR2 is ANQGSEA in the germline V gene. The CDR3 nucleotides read TGCAGCGTTGGCAGGACAGGCGCCCCCTACGAGCAGTACTTC. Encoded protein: CSVGRTGAPYEQYF.

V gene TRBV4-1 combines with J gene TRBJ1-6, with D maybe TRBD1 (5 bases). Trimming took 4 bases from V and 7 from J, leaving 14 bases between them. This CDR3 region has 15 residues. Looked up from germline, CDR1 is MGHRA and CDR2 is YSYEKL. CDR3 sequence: CASSPTRDGNSPLHF. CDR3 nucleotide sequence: TGCGCCAGCAGCCCCACCCGGGACGGAAATTCACCCCTCCACTTT.

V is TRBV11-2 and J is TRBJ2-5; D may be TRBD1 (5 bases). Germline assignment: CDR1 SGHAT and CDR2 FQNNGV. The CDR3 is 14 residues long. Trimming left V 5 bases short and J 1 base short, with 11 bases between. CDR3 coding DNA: TGTGCCAGCAGCGCAGGGATTGCCCAAGAGACCCAGTACTTC. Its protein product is CASSAGIAQETQYF.

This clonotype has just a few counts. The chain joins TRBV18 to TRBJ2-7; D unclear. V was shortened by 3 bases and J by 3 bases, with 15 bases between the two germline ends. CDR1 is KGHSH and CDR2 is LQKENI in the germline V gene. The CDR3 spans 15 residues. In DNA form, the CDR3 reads TGTGCCAGCTCACCCGCCTTGACGGGCAGCTACGAGCAGTACTTC. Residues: CASSPALTGSYEQYF.

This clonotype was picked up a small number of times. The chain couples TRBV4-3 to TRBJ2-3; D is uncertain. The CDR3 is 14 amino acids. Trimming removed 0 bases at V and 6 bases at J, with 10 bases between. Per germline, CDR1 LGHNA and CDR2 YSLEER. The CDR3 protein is CASSQEWGADTQYF. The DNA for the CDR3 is TGCGCCAGCAGCCAAGAGTGGGGTGCGGATACGCAGTATTTT.